This T cell receptor (beta chain) was sequenced in a study of Graves' ophthalmopathy and Graves' hyperthyroidism. This clonotype was detected once. In germline, CDR1 is SQVTM, CDR2 ANQGSEA. This CDR3 comprises 12 residues. The V end lost 8 bases, the J end lost 1 base, and 11 bases lay between the germline ends. Scientists amplified the TCR beta CDR3 regions from RNA transcripts. In the first round, RT-PCR was carried out with HTBI primers, and a multiplex PCR formed the second round. A single record per CDR3 protein comes from TCRdb applying MiXCR to the multiplex PCR reads. This table holds around 590,000 distinct CDR3 sequences, under 40% found once.

The sequenced material came from peripheral blood or thyroid tissue (not recorded which). The chain recombines TRBV29-1 with TRBJ2-5, with D possibly being TRBD1 (5 bases). This sequence originates from an adult man with Graves' hyperthyroidism. The CDR3 spells CSYYDSQETQYF. In DNA form, the CDR3 reads TGCAGCTACTACGACAGCCAAGAGACCCAGTACTTC. The entire variable domain, with the rest obtained from reference TRBV29-1 and TRBJ2-5, is as follows: SAVISQKPSRDICQRGTSLTIQCQVDSQVTMMFWYRQQPGQSLTLIATANQGSEATYESGFVIDKFPISRPNLTFSTLTVSNMSPEDSSIYLCSYYDSQETQYFGPGTRLLVL.